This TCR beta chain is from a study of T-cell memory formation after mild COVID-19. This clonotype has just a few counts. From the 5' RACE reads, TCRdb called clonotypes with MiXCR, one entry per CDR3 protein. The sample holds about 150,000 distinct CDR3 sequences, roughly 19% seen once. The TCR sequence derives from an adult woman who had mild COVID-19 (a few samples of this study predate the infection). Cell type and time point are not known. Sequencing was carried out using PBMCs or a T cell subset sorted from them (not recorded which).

The CDR3 here is CAISEGETQYF. The CDR3 DNA reads TGTGCCATCAGTGAAGGAGAGACCCAGTACTTC. V usage is TRBV10-3 and J usage is TRBJ2-5; no definite D call. Trimming shortened V by 3 bases and J by 4 bases, and 3 bases separated the two germline ends. CDR1 is ENHRY and CDR2 is SYGVKD in the germline V gene. This CDR3 is built from 11 residues.